This TCR beta chain appears in the sequencing data of a study of Graves' ophthalmopathy and Graves' hyperthyroidism (dated by TCRdb to between 2018 and 2020). Looking at the study overall: Peripheral blood was collected at initial diagnosis, before any treatment. TCR beta repertoire signatures were used to distinguish Graves' ophthalmopathy from Graves' hyperthyroidism and to predict progression to ophthalmopathy. In total, 135 blood samples were TCR-sequenced: 40 to 45 ophthalmopathy, some 75 hyperthyroidism and roughly 17 hyperthyroidism-to-ophthalmopathy patients. A discovery set of 100 patients (roughly 43 ophthalmopathy, just over 55 stable hyperthyroidism) was enrolled to explore V-J signatures distinguishing ophthalmopathy from hyperthyroidism. The independent validation cohort included about 20 hyperthyroidism patients plus 17 patients who later progressed from hyperthyroidism to ophthalmopathy. T-cell repertoires of thyroid tissue and blood were compared in over 5 hyperthyroidism patients. Following sample collection, hyperthyroidism patients were given methimazole at a starting dose of 30 mg daily, and ophthalmopathy patients were given high-dose intravenous methylprednisolone. For training and testing, the 100 or so patients in the discovery cohort were randomly divided in a 7:3 ratio.

Hyperthyroidism was defined as stable when no progression to ophthalmopathy occurred within 18 months of follow-up. Hyperthyroidism patients were newly diagnosed, were aged 18 to 65 years, and had a disease duration under 2 months. Anyone with other autoimmune diseases, uncontrolled infections, pregnancy or lactation was excluded from the study. Clinical symptoms, serum thyroxine, TRAb, thyroid ultrasound and orbital computed tomography formed the basis of the diagnosis. PBMCs were isolated from about 10 ml of fresh peripheral blood by Ficoll-Paque density gradient centrifugation. Total RNA was extracted using Trizol reagent, and RNA quality was checked on an Agilent 2100 Bioanalyzer. V loses 4 bases at its end and J loses 0 bases; junction bases beyond the gene matches: 6. The cysteine opens and the phenylalanine closes a CDR3 of 15 amino acids. Only the CDR3 DNA is retained, 45 bases long and in frame from the first base. The germline V gene (reference sequence) provides CDR1 MNHEY and CDR2 SMNVEV.

Paper-wide results and their limitations: Most of the expanded thyroid clonotypes with a frequency above 0.001 were also detected in blood, and it was suggested that the thyroid immune response may be reflected by blood repertoires. In validation, the model predicted ophthalmopathy progression with less than 71% sensitivity and roughly 72% specificity; approximately 12 predicted patients were CT-confirmed with GO in a median of about 6.1 months. Sample size was not statistically predetermined, and group allocation was not concealed from the investigators. In cross-validation, the 13-signature model distinguished ophthalmopathy from stable hyperthyroidism with 87.88% sensitivity and 81.08% specificity, while in the test set the corresponding values were approximately 80% and 75%.

This clonotype came up many times. There is no known antigen for this receptor. No base-level quality is on record; no much larger clone is a single base apart. TCR beta CDR3 regions were amplified from RNA transcripts for repertoire sequencing. The first round was an RT-PCR using HTBI primers with the Qiagen OneStep RT-PCR kit, and this first round was followed by a second-round multiplex PCR, then size selection and purification. Libraries were sequenced paired-end with 100 bp reads on an Illumina HiSeq2000. From the authors' description of their analysis: SOAPnuke was used to process the reads, removing any read that contained adapters or uncalled bases, had a mean Phred below 15, or lacked an exact match to the constant primer or identifier. COPE v1.2.5 was used to merge the high-quality paired reads. Unique nucleotide sequences were defined as clonotypes and aligned to IMGT TRB V, D and J references using MiTCR v1.1. Only V-J combinations with frequency above 0.0001 were analysed, covering around 99% of repertoires. For each V-J combination, a TCR clonal expansion and chaos score was defined as the ratio of F50 clonal expansion to chaos observed in the TCRdist matrix. Features were reduced by Welch's t-statistics and random forest to around 13 V-J combinations, which fed a naive Bayes classifier. The similarity between thyroid and blood repertoires was quantified using the Morisita-Horn index. The raw public data were reprocessed by TCRdb itself: fastp quality trimming at Q25, MiXCR clonotype calling, in-frame beta chains only. Every entry covers one CDR3 protein and lists the most common genes and DNA from its rows. The V and J calls and clone size are TCRdb's, not the authors'. Recorded for this sample are hundreds of thousands of distinct CDR3 sequences; around 21% of them occurred a single time. The ten biggest clones cover roughly 3% of the sample.

The sequenced sample consisted of peripheral blood. The TCR comes from a woman under 30 with stable Graves' hyperthyroidism. Donor details come from another sample of the same person, matched by shared clones. The chain was built from TRBV27 and TRBJ2-7, and 7 bases in between align with TRBD1. Read as DNA, the sequence is TGTGCCAGCAGTTCCTTGGACAGGAGCTCCTACGAGCAGTACTTC. Its amino acids are CASSSLDRSSYEQYF.